This T cell receptor (beta chain) is drawn from a study of blood T cell repertoires in COVID-19. In the study overall: Sites across the United States, Italy and Spain contributed samples from acute and convalescent COVID-19. T cells, B-cell-depleted T cells, or PBMCs provided the cDNA or gDNA that served as material.

With V trimmed by 8 bases and J by 6 bases, 12 bases remained unmatched. There are 14 residues in the CDR3. CDR1 is LNHDA and CDR2 is SQIVND in the germline V gene (reference sequence). As processed by the authors: Reference gene primers were amplified, and this amplification served to estimate nucleated cell counts. The protocol was immunoSEQ multiplex PCR, while the TCRdb copy is restricted to in-frame clones and leaves out a portion. V, J and clone size are those of that table, while D and trimming were read from the DNA. The sample records 9,500 to 15,000 clones, about three quarters being singletons.

The sample comprised peripheral blood. The clonotype was recovered from a human donor in a cohort sampled during active COVID-19. J is TRBJ2-7 and V is TRBV19; 8 bases fit TRBD1. DNA of the CDR3: TGTGCCAGTCGCCCGTGGCAGGGGGCCCCCGAGCAGTACTTC. Its translation: CASRPWQGAPEQYF.